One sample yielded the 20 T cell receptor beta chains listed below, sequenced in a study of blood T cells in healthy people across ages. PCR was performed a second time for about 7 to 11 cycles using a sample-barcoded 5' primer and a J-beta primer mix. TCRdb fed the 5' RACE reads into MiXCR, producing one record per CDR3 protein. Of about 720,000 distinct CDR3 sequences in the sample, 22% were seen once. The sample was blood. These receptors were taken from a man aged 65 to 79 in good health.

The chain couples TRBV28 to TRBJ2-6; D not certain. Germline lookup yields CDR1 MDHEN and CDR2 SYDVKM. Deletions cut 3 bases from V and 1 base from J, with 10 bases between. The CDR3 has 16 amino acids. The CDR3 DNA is TGTGCCAGCAGTTTTTCTTATACTTCTGGGGCCAACGTCCTGACTTTC. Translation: CASSFSYTSGANVLTF.

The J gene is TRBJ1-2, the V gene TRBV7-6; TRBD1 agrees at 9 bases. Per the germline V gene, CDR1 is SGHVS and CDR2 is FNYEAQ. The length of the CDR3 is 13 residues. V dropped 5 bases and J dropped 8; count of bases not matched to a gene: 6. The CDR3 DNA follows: TGTGCCAGCAGCGGGGACAGGGAGAGGGGCTACACCTTC. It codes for CASSGDRERGYTF.

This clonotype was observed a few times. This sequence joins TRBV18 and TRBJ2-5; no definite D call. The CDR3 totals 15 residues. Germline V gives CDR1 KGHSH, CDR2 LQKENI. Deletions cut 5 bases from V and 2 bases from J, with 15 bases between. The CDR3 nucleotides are TGTGCCAGCTCAACCAGGTTTCGTAGTCAAGAGACCCAGTACTTC. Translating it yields CASSTRFRSQETQYF.

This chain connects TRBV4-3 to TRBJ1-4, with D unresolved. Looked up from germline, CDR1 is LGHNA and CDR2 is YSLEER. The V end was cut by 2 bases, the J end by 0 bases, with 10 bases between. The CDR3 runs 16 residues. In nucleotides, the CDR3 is TGCGCCAGCAGCCAAAACCCGGCCGCAACTAATGAAAAACTGTTTTTT. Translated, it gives CASSQNPAATNEKLFF.

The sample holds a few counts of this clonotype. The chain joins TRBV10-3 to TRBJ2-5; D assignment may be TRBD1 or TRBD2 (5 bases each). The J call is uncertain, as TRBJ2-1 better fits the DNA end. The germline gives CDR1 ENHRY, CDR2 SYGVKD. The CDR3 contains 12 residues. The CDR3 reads CAISDEGNEQFF. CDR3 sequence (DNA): TGTGCCATCAGTGATGAGGGGAATGAGCAGTTCTTC.

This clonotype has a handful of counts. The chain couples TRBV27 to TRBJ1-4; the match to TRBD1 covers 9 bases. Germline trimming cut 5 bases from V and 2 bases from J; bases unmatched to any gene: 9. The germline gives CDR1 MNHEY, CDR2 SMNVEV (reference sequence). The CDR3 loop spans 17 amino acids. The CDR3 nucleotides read TGTGCCAGCAGTCCGAGGACAGGGGTCTCGACTAATGAAAAACTGTTTTTT. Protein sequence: CASSPRTGVSTNEKLFF.

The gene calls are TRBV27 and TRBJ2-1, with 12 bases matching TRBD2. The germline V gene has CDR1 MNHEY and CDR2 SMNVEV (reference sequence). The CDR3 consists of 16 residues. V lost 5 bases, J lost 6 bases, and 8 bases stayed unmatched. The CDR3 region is CASSILLAGGLNEQFF. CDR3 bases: TGTGCCAGCAGTATCCTTCTAGCGGGGGGGCTCAATGAGCAGTTCTTC.

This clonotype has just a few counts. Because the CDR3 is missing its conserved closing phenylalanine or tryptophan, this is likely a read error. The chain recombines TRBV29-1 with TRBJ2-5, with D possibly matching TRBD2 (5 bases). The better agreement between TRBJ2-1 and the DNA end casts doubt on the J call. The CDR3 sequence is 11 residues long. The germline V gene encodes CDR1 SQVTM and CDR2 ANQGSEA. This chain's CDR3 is CSAVGAFEQFL. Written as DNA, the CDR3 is TGCAGCGCCGTGGGAGCGTTTGAGCAGTTCCTC.

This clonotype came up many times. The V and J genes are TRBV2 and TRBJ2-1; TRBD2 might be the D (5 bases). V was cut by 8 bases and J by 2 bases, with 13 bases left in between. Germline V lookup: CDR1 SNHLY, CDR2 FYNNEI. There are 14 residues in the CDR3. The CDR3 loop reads CASVLRGTYNEQFF. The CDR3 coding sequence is TGTGCCAGCGTTTTACGGGGTACCTACAATGAGCAGTTCTTC.

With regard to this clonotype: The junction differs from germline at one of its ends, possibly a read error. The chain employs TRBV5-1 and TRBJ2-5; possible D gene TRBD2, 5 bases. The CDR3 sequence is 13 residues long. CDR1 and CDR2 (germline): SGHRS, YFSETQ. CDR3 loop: CASSPRTGETQYF. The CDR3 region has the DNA TGTGCCAGCAGCCCTCGGACTGGAGAGACCCAGTACTTC.

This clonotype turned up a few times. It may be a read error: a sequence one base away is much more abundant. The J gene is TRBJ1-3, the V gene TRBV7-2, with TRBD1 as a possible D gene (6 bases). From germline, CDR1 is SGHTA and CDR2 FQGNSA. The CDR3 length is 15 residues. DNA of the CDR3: TGTGCCTGCAGCTTGGGCAGGGGAAGGGGAAACACCATATATTTT. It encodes CACSLGRGRGNTIYF.

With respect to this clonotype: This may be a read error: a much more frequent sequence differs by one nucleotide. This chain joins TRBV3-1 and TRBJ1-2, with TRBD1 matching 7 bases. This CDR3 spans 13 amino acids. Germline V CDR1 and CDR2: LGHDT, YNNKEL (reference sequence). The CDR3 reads CTSSPGQFYGYTF. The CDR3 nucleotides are TGTACCAGCAGCCCGGGACAGTTTTATGGCTACACCTTC.

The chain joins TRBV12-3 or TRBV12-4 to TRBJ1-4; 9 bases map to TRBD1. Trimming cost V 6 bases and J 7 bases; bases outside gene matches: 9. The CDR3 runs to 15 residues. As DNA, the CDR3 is TGTGCCAGCAGCGGTACAGGGGGCTTTGGTGAAAAACTGTTTTTT. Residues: CASSGTGGFGEKLFF.

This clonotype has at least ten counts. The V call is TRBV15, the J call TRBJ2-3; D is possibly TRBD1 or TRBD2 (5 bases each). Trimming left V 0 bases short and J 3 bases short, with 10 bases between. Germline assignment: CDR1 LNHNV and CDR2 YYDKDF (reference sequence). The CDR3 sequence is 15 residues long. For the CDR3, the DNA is TGTGCCACCAGCAGAGATCGGGGCAAGACAGATACGCAGTATTTT. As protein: CATSRDRGKTDTQYF.

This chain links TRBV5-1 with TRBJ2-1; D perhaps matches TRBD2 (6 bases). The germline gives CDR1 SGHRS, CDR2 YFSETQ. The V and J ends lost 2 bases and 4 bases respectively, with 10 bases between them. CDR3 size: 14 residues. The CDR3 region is CASSLRDLYNEQFF. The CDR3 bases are TGCGCCAGCAGCTTACGGGACTTGTACAATGAGCAGTTCTTC.

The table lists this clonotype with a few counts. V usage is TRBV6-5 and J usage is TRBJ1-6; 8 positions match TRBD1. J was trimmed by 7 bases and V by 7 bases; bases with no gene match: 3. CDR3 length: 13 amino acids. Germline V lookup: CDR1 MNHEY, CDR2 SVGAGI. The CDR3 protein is CASTRQGNSPLHF. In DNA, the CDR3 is TGTGCCAGCACCAGACAGGGGAATTCACCCCTCCACTTT.

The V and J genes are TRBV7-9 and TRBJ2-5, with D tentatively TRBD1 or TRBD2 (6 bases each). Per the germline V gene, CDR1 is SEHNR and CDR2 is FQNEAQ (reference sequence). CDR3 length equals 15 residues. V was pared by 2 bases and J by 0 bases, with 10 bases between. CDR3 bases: TGTGCCAGCAGCTTAACGGGGGCCAACCAAGAGACCCAGTACTTC. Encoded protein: CASSLTGANQETQYF. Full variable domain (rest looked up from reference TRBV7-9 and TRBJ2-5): DTGVSQNPRHKITKRGQNVTFRCDPISEHNRLYWYRQTLGQGPEFLTYFQNEAQLEKSRLLSDRFSAERPKGSFSTLEIQRTEQGDSAMYLCASSLTGANQETQYFGPGTRLLVL.

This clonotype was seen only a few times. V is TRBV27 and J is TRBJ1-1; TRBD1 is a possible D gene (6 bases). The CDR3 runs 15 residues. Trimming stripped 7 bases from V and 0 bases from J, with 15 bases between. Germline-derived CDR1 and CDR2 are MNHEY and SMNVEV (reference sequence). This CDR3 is CASKQGGAMNTEAFF. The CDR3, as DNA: TGTGCCAGCAAACAGGGAGGTGCGATGAACACTGAAGCTTTCTTT.

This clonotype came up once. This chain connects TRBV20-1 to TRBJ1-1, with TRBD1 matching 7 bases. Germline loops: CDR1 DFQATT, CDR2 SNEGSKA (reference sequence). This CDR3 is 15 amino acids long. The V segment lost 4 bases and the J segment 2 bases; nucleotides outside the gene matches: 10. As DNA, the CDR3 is TGCAGTGCTACCCCGTTTCAGGGGGGTAACACTGAAGCTTTCTTT. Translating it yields CSATPFQGGNTEAFF.

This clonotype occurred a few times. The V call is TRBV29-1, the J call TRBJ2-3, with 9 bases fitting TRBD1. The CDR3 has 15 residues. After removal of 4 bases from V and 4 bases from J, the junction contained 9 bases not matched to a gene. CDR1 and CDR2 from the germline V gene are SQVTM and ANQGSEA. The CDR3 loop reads CSVGLTGGVADTQYF. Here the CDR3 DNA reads TGCAGCGTTGGTTTAACAGGGGGCGTCGCAGATACGCAGTATTTT.